One and the same sample provided the 21 T cell receptor beta chains below, sequenced in a study of post-analysis software for immune sequencing data. Study-wide points: Five or six TRBV segments were significantly more frequent in patients than in controls. TRBV5-6, TRBV5-1 and TRBV20-1 were among these segments.

Built from TCR beta cDNA, the libraries had unique molecular identifiers in them. TCRdb reprocessed the PCR reads with MiXCR, giving one entry per CDR3 protein. The table has hundreds of thousands of distinct CDR3 sequences, just under 30% seen once. No antigen has been assigned to these receptors. The sample taken for sequencing was blood. The receptors come from a girl aged 5 to 17 with multiple sclerosis.

This clonotype was found a few times. This rearrangement joins TRBV7-8 to TRBJ2-1, with 8 bases matching TRBD2. Germline V gene data show CDR1 as SGHVS and CDR2 as FQNEAQ. Trimming cost V 0 bases and J 5 bases; bases outside gene matches: 3. The CDR3 sequence is 15 residues long. In nucleotides, the CDR3 is TGTGCCAGCAGCTTAGCTTTGCGGGGGGACAATGAGCAGTTCTTC. It is translated as CASSLALRGDNEQFF. Filled out from reference TRBV7-8 and TRBJ2-1, the complete variable domain reads GAGVSQSPRYKVAKRGQDVALRCDPISGHVSLFWYQQALGQGPEFLTYFQNEAQLDKSGLPSDRFFAERPEGSVSTLKIQRTQQEDSAVYLCASSLALRGDNEQFFGPGTRLTVL.

CDR3 nucleotides: TGTGCCAGCAGCCCATGGGCGGGAGAGGCGGATACGCAGTATTTT. This translates into CASSPWAGEADTQYF. The chain is built from TRBV28 and TRBJ2-3; 7 bases fit TRBD2. The CDR3 extends over 15 amino acids. Losses at the gene ends were 6 bases for V and 6 bases for J; bases not matched to a gene: 12. Germline V CDR1 and CDR2: MDHEN, SYDVKM.

The rearrangement joins TRBV27 to TRBJ1-2; D uncertain. Germline CDR1 and CDR2: MNHEY and SMNVEV (reference sequence). The germline V and J ends were trimmed by 3 bases and 4 bases, with 12 bases remaining between them. The CDR3 runs to 14 residues. DNA of the CDR3: TGTGCCAGCAGTTTTAGTTCCTTGGGCTATGGCTACACCTTC. This translates into CASSFSSLGYGYTF.

The chain carries TRBV5-1 and TRBJ2-2; D not resolved. CDR3 length: 16 amino acids. V lost 0 bases and J 0 bases, leaving 9 bases between the germline ends. CDR1 SGHRS and CDR2 YFSETQ come from the germline V gene. CDR3 protein: CASSLDPGANTGELFF. In nucleotides, the CDR3 is TGCGCCAGCAGCTTGGATCCGGGCGCGAACACCGGGGAGCTGTTTTTT.

This clonotype appeared a few times. The chain has TRBV7-2 and TRBJ1-5; no clear D. V was shortened by 3 bases and J by 3 bases, with 9 bases between the two germline ends. CDR3 length: 14 residues. Germline V gives CDR1 SGHTA, CDR2 FQGNSA. CDR3 nucleotides: TGTGCCAGCAGCTTCGACCCCTACAATCAGCCCCAGCATTTT. It encodes CASSFDPYNQPQHF.

DNA for the CDR3: TGTGCCAGCAGCTTAGCGGCGGGACATAGAGATGAGCAGTTCTTC. It is translated as CASSLAAGHRDEQFF. J is TRBJ2-1 and V is TRBV11-1; possibly TRBD1 or TRBD2 for D (6 bases each). The CDR3 totals 15 residues. The V end lost 0 bases, the J end lost 8 bases, and 14 bases lay between the germline ends. CDR1 is SGHAT and CDR2 is FQDESV in the germline V gene (reference sequence).

This clonotype has only a few counts. The chain carries TRBV4-1 and TRBJ2-1; tentatively, D is TRBD2 (6 bases). The CDR3 contains 11 residues. The V gene lost 2 bases and the J gene lost 10 bases, with 6 bases spanning the gap. Looked up from germline, CDR1 is MGHRA and CDR2 is YSYEKL. The CDR3 spells CASSQRGEQFF. The DNA of the CDR3 is TGCGCCAGCAGCCAACGGGGGGAGCAGTTCTTC.

This clonotype was found a few times. The rearrangement links TRBV11-2 to TRBJ2-4; 11 bases align to TRBD2. The CDR3 consists of 15 residues. V shed 4 bases, J shed 14 bases, and the junction held 13 bases outside the gene matches. Per germline, CDR1 SGHAT and CDR2 FQNNGV. CDR3 sequence reads: CASSSVTSGTGVEYF. Here the CDR3 DNA reads TGTGCCAGCAGCTCGGTGACTAGCGGGACGGGTGTGGAGTACTTC.

This clonotype was recorded at least ten times. The rearrangement joins TRBV29-1 to TRBJ2-3; 7 bases map to TRBD2. The J segment lost 1 base and the V segment lost 0 bases, leaving 4 bases of the junction unmatched. Germline CDR1 SQVTM, CDR2 ANQGSEA. This CDR3 is 15 amino acids long. The CDR3 region has the DNA TGCAGCGTTGAAGATCTAGCGGACCGCACAGATACGCAGTATTTT. This gives the protein CSVEDLADRTDTQYF.

The chain joins TRBV5-1 to TRBJ2-1, with D unclear. CDR1 is SGHRS and CDR2 is YFSETQ in the germline V gene. V was shortened by 0 bases and J by 10 bases, with 11 bases between the two germline ends. The CDR3 runs to 13 residues. CDR3 DNA: TGCGCCAGCAGCTTGGGTCGCGCCCCAGAGCAGTTCTTC. Its protein is CASSLGRAPEQFF.

This clonotype has only a few counts. The chain couples TRBV7-7 to TRBJ2-1; the D call may be TRBD1 or TRBD2 (5 bases each). This CDR3 has 13 amino acids. The germline gives CDR1 SSHAT, CDR2 FNYEAQ (reference sequence). Trimming left V 1 base short and J 9 bases short, with 10 bases between. The CDR3 loop reads CASSLDGGSEQFF. The CDR3 nucleotides read TGTGCCAGCAGCTTAGATGGGGGATCTGAGCAGTTCTTC.

The chain recombines TRBV12-3 or TRBV12-4 with TRBJ2-1; 8 nucleotides align to TRBD2. The junction had 13 bases not matched to a gene; V was cut back by 5 bases and J by 1 base. The CDR3 sequence is 18 residues long. CDR3 coding DNA: TGTGCCAGCAGTCTCCCTACACTGAGCGGGAGTTCCTACAATGAGCAGTTCTTC. Its translation is CASSLPTLSGSSYNEQFF.

The chain recombines TRBV21-1 with TRBJ2-7; the table's D call, TRBD2, has no DNA check behind it. TRBV21-1 counts as a pseudogene. This CDR3 is 14 amino acids long. CDR3 bases: TGTGCCAGCAGCCGACTAGCGAACGAGAACGAGCAGTACTTC. This gives the protein CASSRLANENEQYF.

This sequence joins TRBV14 and TRBJ2-4; D gene unclear. The CDR3 runs 14 residues. V lost 1 base to trimming and J lost 1 base, with 5 bases between them. Germline loops: CDR1 SGHDN, CDR2 FVKESK. CDR3 nucleotide sequence: TGTGCCAGCAGCCAAGCTGGGGCCAAAAACATTCAGTACTTC. As protein: CASSQAGAKNIQYF.

J is TRBJ2-7 and V is TRBV7-6, with no clear D. Deletions cut 4 bases from V and 3 bases from J, with 10 bases between. There are 13 residues in the CDR3. CDR1 is SGHVS, CDR2 FNYEAQ, per germline. The CDR3 coding sequence is TGTGCCAGCAGCTACGGGCCCGGCTACGAGCAGTACTTC. Its translation: CASSYGPGYEQYF.

V is TRBV6-6 and J is TRBJ2-3; 10 bases align to TRBD2. J was trimmed by 0 bases and V by 7 bases; bases with no gene match: 7. CDR3 length equals 16 residues. Germline CDR1 MNHNY, CDR2 SVGAGI (reference sequence). The CDR3 DNA sequence: TGTGCCAGCAACTTACTAGCGGGGCTTAGCACAGATACGCAGTATTTT. Translating gives CASNLLAGLSTDTQYF.

The chain links TRBV6-6 to TRBJ1-2; D may be TRBD1 (5 bases). This CDR3 comprises 14 residues. V shed 8 bases and J shed 1 base, with 14 bases lying between them. CDR1 and CDR2 (germline): MNHNY, SVGAGI (reference sequence). CDR3: CASFEGLNNYGYTF. CDR3 in DNA: TGTGCCAGCTTTGAGGGGCTTAATAACTATGGCTACACCTTC.

This clonotype was seen repeatedly, ten times or more. The J gene is TRBJ2-5, the V gene TRBV12-3 or TRBV12-4; 9 nucleotides line up with TRBD2. This CDR3 contains 15 residues. J lost 5 bases, V lost 2 bases, and 6 bases had no gene match. The CDR3 nucleotides are TGTGCCAGCAGTTTAATAGCGGGGGCTCGCGAGACCCAGTACTTC. Residues: CASSLIAGARETQYF.

The chain recombines TRBV6-1 with TRBJ1-2; D may be TRBD1 (5 bases). V shed 6 bases and J shed 4 bases, with 12 bases lying between them. This CDR3 has 13 amino acids. Germline V gene data show CDR1 as MNHNS and CDR2 as SASEGT. CDR3 bases: TGTGCCAGCAGGGACACCTCCTCCTATGGCTACACCTTC. Protein: CASRDTSSYGYTF.

For this clonotype: The junction does not match germline at one end; this may be a read error. V usage is TRBV7-2 and J usage is TRBJ2-3, with 10 bases identical to TRBD2. CDR3 length: 18 residues. Germline V gene lookup returns CDR1 SGHTA and CDR2 FQGNSA. In DNA, the CDR3 is TGTGCCAGCAGCTTTCCGAACCAACTAGCGGGAAGCACAGTTACGCAGTATTTT. This gives the protein CASSFPNQLAGSTVTQYF.

The V call is TRBV7-9, the J call TRBJ2-5; D could derive from TRBD1 or TRBD2 (5 bases each). V lost 3 bases, J lost 5 bases, and 13 bases lay in between. The germline CDR1 and CDR2 sequences are SEHNR and FQNEAQ (reference sequence). There are 14 residues in the CDR3. The CDR3 DNA is TGTGCCAGCAGCTTCTACTCCGAGGGGGAGACCCAGTACTTC. Translated: CASSFYSEGETQYF.